This T cell receptor beta chain is from a study of radiotherapy plus CTLA-4 blockade in lung cancer. Sequenced by immunoSEQ multiplex PCR; TCRdb stores in-frame clones only, minus some. The sample carries 85,000 to 100,000 clones, 72% recorded once. Patients in the study, people with chemo-refractory metastatic non-small-cell lung cancer, received focal radiation plus ipilimumab CTLA-4 blockade. The CDR3 length is 14 residues. Germline V gene data show CDR1 as SGDLS and CDR2 as YYNGEE. The J segment lost 3 bases and the V segment lost 4 bases, leaving 7 bases of the junction unmatched. The V and J genes are TRBV9 and TRBJ2-7; the match to TRBD1 covers 7 bases. Here the sequenced sample was peripheral blood, taken from a patient treated with radiotherapy plus ipilimumab. The TCR comes from a human donor with non-small cell lung cancer that progressed on radiotherapy plus ipilimumab. Here the CDR3 reads CASSPDRVSYEQYF. CDR3 bases: TGTGCCAGCAGCCCCGACAGGGTGAGCTACGAGCAGTACTTC.